The 22 T cell receptor beta chains given below trace back to one sample, sequenced in a study of CD8 T cells in Susac syndrome. A quantity of roughly 0.5 to 1 ug RNA underwent reverse transcription using random hexamers. TCRdb itself ran the immunoSEQ multiplex PCR reads through MiXCR, one entry per CDR3 protein. Of some 300,000 distinct CDR3 sequences detected, approximately 85% appear once; the ten largest clones hold roughly 0.21%. Sample: CD8+ T cells from PBMCs. These TCRs come from a human donor with multiple sclerosis.

The V and J genes are TRBV3-1 and TRBJ2-7, with 9 bases identical to TRBD1. The germline gives CDR1 LGHDT, CDR2 YNNKEL (reference sequence). The CDR3 has 14 amino acids. Unmatched junction bases numbered 7, after V lost 4 bases and J lost 6 bases. As DNA, the CDR3 is TGTGCCAGCAGCCTCCGGGACAGGGCGGGCGAGCAGTACTTC. Its protein product is CASSLRDRAGEQYF.

This clonotype was seen only a few times. The chain uses TRBV4-1 and TRBJ1-2; TRBD1 matches at 7 bases. J lost 8 bases, V lost 0 bases, and 9 bases had no gene match. This CDR3 spans 15 amino acids. The germline gives CDR1 MGHRA, CDR2 YSYEKL. The CDR3 sequence is CASSQEHRGSTGYTF. CDR3 DNA sequence: TGCGCCAGCAGCCAAGAACACAGGGGAAGTACGGGCTACACCTTC.

The chain links TRBV30 to TRBJ2-7; D is unclear. The CDR3 totals 12 residues. The germline V gene encodes CDR1 GTSNPN and CDR2 SVGIG (reference sequence). The V end was cut by 0 bases, the J end by 5 bases, with 8 bases between. Here the CDR3 reads CAWSVHGNEQYF. CDR3 nucleotide sequence: TGTGCCTGGAGTGTCCATGGGAACGAGCAGTACTTC.

The V and J genes are TRBV15 and TRBJ2-7; tentatively, D is TRBD1 (6 bases). V lost 2 bases and J lost 3, with 20 bases in between. Germline V CDR1 and CDR2: LNHNV, YYDKDF (reference sequence). The CDR3 contains 17 residues. The CDR3 region is CATSRRGSFRTDYEQYF. In nucleotides, the CDR3 is TGTGCCACCAGCAGACGAGGTAGTTTTCGGACAGACTACGAGCAGTACTTC.

The CDR3 sequence is CAWSHGTALSPLHF. DNA for the CDR3: TGTGCCTGGAGTCACGGGACAGCGCTGTCACCCCTCCACTTT. The J gene is TRBJ1-6, the V gene TRBV30, with TRBD1 identical over 7 bases. Germline V CDR1 and CDR2: GTSNPN, SVGIG (reference sequence). The length of the CDR3 is 14 residues. Trimming cost V 2 bases and J 10 bases; bases outside gene matches: 8.

A word on this clonotype: Sequence at one end of the junction differs from germline and may be a read error. The chain combines TRBV30 with TRBJ2-7; a weak D match, TRBD1 (6 bases). The length of the CDR3 is 13 residues. Germline CDR1 GTSNPN, CDR2 SVGIG (reference sequence). In DNA, the CDR3 is TGTGCCTGGACTTTGACAGGACTCTACGAGCAGCACTTC. Translated, it gives CAWTLTGLYEQHF.

The chain uses TRBV14 and TRBJ1-2; no firm D call. The V and J ends lost 0 bases and 4 bases respectively, with 12 bases between them. The CDR3 has 15 residues. In germline, CDR1 is SGHDN, CDR2 FVKESK. CDR3 coding DNA: TGTGCCAGCAGCCAAGACAGAGGGATCGCCTATGGCTACACCTTC. This gives the protein CASSQDRGIAYGYTF. Full variable domain (missing parts from reference TRBV14 and TRBJ1-2): EAGVTQFPSHSVIEKGQTVTLRCDPISGHDNLYWYRRVMGKEIKFLLHFVKESKQDESGMPNNRFLAERTGGTYSTLKVQPAELEDSGVYFCASSQDRGIAYGYTFGSGTRLTVV.

Written as DNA, the CDR3 is TGTGCCAGCAGCCATCCGAACAGGAACTACGAGCAGTACTTC. The encoded protein is CASSHPNRNYEQYF. V is TRBV7-9 and J is TRBJ2-7; D may be TRBD1 (5 bases). The CDR3 covers 14 residues. Between the trimmed V and J ends, which lost 5 bases and 3 bases, there was a span of 14 bases. Germline lookup yields CDR1 SEHNR and CDR2 FQNEAQ (reference sequence).

The chain joins TRBV7-2 to TRBJ2-1; TRBD2 matches at 15 bases. The CDR3 is made up of 15 amino acids. V lost 1 base and J lost 11; bases outside the gene matches: 3. Per the germline V gene, CDR1 is SGHTA and CDR2 is FQGNSA. The CDR3 region is CASSLGGLAGGKQFF. The DNA of the CDR3 is TGTGCCAGCAGCTTAGGGGGACTAGCGGGAGGAAAGCAGTTCTTC.

This chain uses TRBV5-1 with TRBJ2-7, with D uncertain. The V and J ends lost 0 bases and 0 bases respectively, with 13 bases between them. Germline V gene sequence: CDR1 SGHRS, CDR2 YFSETQ. CDR3 length: 16 residues. CDR3 region: CASSLAAASISYEQYF. In nucleotides, the CDR3 is TGCGCCAGCAGCTTGGCGGCAGCCTCTATCTCCTACGAGCAGTACTTC.

The chain combines TRBV14 with TRBJ2-3; unclear D gene. Germline-derived CDR1 and CDR2 are SGHDN and FVKESK. Trimming removed 4 bases at V and 4 bases at J, with 18 bases between. CDR3 length: 16 amino acids. Written as DNA, the CDR3 is TGTGCCAGCAGCCCCGCGGTTGTTCGCCGCGCAGATACGCAGTATTTT. Translated, it gives CASSPAVVRRADTQYF.

The gene calls are TRBV4-3 and TRBJ1-1, with D unclear. The V end was cut by 0 bases, the J end by 1 base, with 6 bases between. Germline CDR1 reads LGHNA; CDR2 reads YSLEER. This CDR3 is 14 amino acids long. Written as DNA, the CDR3 is TGCGCCAGCAGCCAAGACAGTGAGAACACTGAAGCTTTCTTT. It is translated as CASSQDSENTEAFF.

The CDR3 sequence is CSAPTSGSTDTQYF. DNA for the CDR3: TGCAGCGCCCCAACTAGCGGAAGCACAGATACGCAGTATTTT. The chain links TRBV29-1 to TRBJ2-3; TRBD2 aligns across 8 bases. The trim removed 7 bases at V and 0 bases at J, leaving 6 bases unmatched. The CDR3 is 14 amino acids. Germline loops: CDR1 SQVTM, CDR2 ANQGSEA.

The rearrangement uses TRBV28 and TRBJ2-6; D could derive from TRBD1 or TRBD2 (5 bases each). Germline CDR1 is MDHEN and CDR2 is SYDVKM. The germline V and J ends were trimmed by 1 base and 1 base, with 14 bases remaining between them. CDR3 length equals 18 residues. In DNA, the CDR3 is TGTGCCAGCAGTTTATTACCAGGGAGTCGGTCTGGGGCCAACGTCCTGACTTTC. Its protein product is CASSLLPGSRSGANVLTF.

The rearrangement uses TRBV4-3 and TRBJ2-7, with D hard to call. The CDR3 extends over 15 amino acids. Germline lookup yields CDR1 LGHNA and CDR2 YSLEER. Between the trimmed V and J ends, which lost 0 bases and 3 bases, there was a span of 12 bases. The CDR3, as DNA: TGCGCCAGCAGCCAAGAGGCGGCGCCGGGCTACGAGCAGTACTTC. Residues: CASSQEAAPGYEQYF.

V usage is TRBV25-1 and J usage is TRBJ1-4, with a weak D call TRBD1 (6 bases). The CDR3 runs to 15 residues. Trimming shortened V by 1 base and J by 5 bases, and 11 bases separated the two germline ends. Germline V gene data show CDR1 as MGHDK and CDR2 as SYGVNS. This CDR3 is CASSESTGLNEKLFF. DNA of the CDR3: TGTGCCAGCAGTGAATCGACAGGACTCAATGAAAAACTGTTTTTT.

V is TRBV29-1 and J is TRBJ2-2; D is perhaps TRBD2 (6 bases). Trimming removed 3 bases from V and 7 bases from J, with 12 bases in between. The CDR3 length is 13 residues. Germline V CDR1 and CDR2: SQVTM, ANQGSEA. The CDR3 nucleotides read TGCAGCGTTGAGGGGGGTTGGAACGGGGAGCTGTTTTTT. This codes for CSVEGGWNGELFF.

The chain combines TRBV28 with TRBJ1-1; no clear D. V was clipped by 0 bases and J by 8 bases, with 7 bases between them. The CDR3 covers 12 residues. Germline CDR1 reads MDHEN; CDR2 reads SYDVKM. CDR3 DNA sequence: TGTGCCAGCAGTTTATGGGAGGGCGAAGCTTTCTTT. As protein: CASSLWEGEAFF.

The chain combines TRBV4-1 with TRBJ2-1; the match to TRBD2 covers 12 bases. The CDR3 loop spans 18 amino acids. Germline CDR1 reads MGHRA; CDR2 reads YSYEKL. V gave up 1 base and J gave up 8 bases; unmatched junction bases: 12. The CDR3 sequence is CASSQAVPRTSGEDEQFF. The CDR3 DNA reads TGCGCCAGCAGCCAAGCGGTGCCTCGGACTAGCGGGGAGGATGAGCAGTTCTTC.

A single count supports this clonotype. The rearrangement joins TRBV27 to TRBJ2-7, with D possibly TRBD1 on 5 matching bases. In germline, CDR1 is MNHEY, CDR2 SMNVEV (reference sequence). The CDR3 consists of 13 residues. The V gene lost 2 bases and the J gene lost 6 bases, with 11 bases spanning the gap. Here the CDR3 reads CASSLDRRGEQYF. CDR3 bases: TGTGCCAGCAGTTTAGACAGAAGGGGCGAGCAGTACTTC.

A few counts support this clonotype. The rearrangement links TRBV5-6 to TRBJ2-1; possibly TRBD2 for D (6 bases). Looked up from germline, CDR1 is SGHDT and CDR2 is YYEEEE. Trimming shortened V by 0 bases and J by 0 bases, and 10 bases separated the two germline ends. This CDR3 has 16 amino acids. CDR3 coding DNA: TGTGCCAGCAGCTTGGGGAGGGCCGGCTCCTACAATGAGCAGTTCTTC. This codes for CASSLGRAGSYNEQFF. Variable domain in full (rest from reference TRBV5-6 and TRBJ2-1): DAGVTQSPTHLIKTRGQQVTLRCSPKSGHDTVSWYQQALGQGPQFIFQYYEEEERQRGNFPDRFSGHQFPNYSSELNVNALLLGDSALYLCASSLGRAGSYNEQFFGPGTRLTVL.

The genes are TRBV6-5 and TRBJ2-1; D might be TRBD1 (6 bases). Germline V lookup: CDR1 MNHEY, CDR2 SVGAGI. CDR3 length: 13 amino acids. V was pared by 6 bases and J by 4 bases, with 10 bases between. The CDR3 protein is CASRLQGYNEQFF. Here the CDR3 DNA reads TGTGCCAGCAGGCTACAGGGATACAATGAGCAGTTCTTC.